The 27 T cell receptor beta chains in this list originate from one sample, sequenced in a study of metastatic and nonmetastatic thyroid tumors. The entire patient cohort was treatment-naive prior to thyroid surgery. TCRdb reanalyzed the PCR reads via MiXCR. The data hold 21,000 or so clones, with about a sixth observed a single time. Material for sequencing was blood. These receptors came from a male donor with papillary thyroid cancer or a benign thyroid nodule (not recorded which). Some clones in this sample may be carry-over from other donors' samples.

CDR3 loop: CASRFDPEGTKAFF. DNA for the CDR3: TGTGCCAGCAGATTCGACCCAGAGGGTACGAAGGCTTTCTTT. The chain recombines TRBV11-3 with TRBJ1-1; D remains unclear. Trimming removed 6 bases from V and 11 bases from J, with 22 bases in between. This CDR3 spans 14 amino acids. The germline CDR1 and CDR2 sequences are SGHNT and YENEEA.

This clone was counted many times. The CDR3 is CAIETSGGLKYF. CDR3 coding DNA: TGTGCCATCGAAACTAGCGGGGGCCTTAAGTACTTC. The chain couples TRBV6-2 or TRBV6-3 to TRBJ2-5; 11 bases are a match to TRBD2. The CDR3 consists of 12 residues. Germline CDR1 and CDR2: MNHEY and SVGEGT. V was clipped by 10 bases and J by 12 bases; unmatched bases: 10.

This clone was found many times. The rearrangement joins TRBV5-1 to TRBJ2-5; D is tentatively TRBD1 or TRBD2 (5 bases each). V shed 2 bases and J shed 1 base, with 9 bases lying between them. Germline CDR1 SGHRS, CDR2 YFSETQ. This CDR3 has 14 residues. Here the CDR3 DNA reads TGCGCCAGCAGCTTAAGGGACGCCCAAGAGACCCAGTACTTC. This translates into CASSLRDAQETQYF.

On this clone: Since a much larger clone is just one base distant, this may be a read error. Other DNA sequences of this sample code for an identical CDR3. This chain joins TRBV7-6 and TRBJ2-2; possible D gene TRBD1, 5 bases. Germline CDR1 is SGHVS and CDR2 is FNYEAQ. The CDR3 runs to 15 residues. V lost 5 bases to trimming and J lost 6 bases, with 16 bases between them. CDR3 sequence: CASSATRTGPGELFF. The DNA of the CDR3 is TGTGCCAGCAGCGCAACGCGAACAGGTCCCGGGGAGCTGTTTTTT.

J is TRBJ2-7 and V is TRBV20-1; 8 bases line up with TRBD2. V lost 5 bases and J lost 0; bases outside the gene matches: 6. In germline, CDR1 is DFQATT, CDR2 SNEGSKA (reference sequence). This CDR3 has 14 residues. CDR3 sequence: CSAPTSGSSYEQYF. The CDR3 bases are TGCAGTGCTCCCACTAGCGGAAGCTCCTACGAGCAGTACTTC.

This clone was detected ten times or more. CDR3 residues: CASSQEGRAATYNEQFF. CDR3 in DNA: TGCGCCAGCAGCCAAGAAGGTAGAGCAGCGACCTACAATGAGCAGTTCTTC. This chain links TRBV4-1 with TRBJ2-1; D remains ambiguous. Trimming took off 0 bases at V and 2 bases at J, with 14 bases between the two ends. Germline V lookup: CDR1 MGHRA, CDR2 YSYEKL. This CDR3 is 17 amino acids long.

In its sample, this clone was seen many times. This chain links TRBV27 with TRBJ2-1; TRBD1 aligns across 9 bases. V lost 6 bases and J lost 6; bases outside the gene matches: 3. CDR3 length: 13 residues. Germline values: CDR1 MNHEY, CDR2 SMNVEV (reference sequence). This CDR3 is CASRTGGRNEQFF. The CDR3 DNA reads TGTGCCAGCAGGACAGGGGGGCGCAATGAGCAGTTCTTC.

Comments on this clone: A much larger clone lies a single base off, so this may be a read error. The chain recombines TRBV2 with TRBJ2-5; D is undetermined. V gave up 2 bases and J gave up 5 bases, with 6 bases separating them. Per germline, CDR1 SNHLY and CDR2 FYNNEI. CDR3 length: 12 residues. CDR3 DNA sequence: TGTGCCAGCAGTGAACGGGCCGAGACCCAGTACTTC. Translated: CASSERAETQYF. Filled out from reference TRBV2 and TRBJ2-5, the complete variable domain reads EPEVTQTPSHQVTQMGQEVILRCVPISNHLYFYWYRQILGQKVEFLVSFYNNEISEKSEIFDDQFSVERPDGSNFTLKIRSTKLEDSAMYFCASSERAETQYFGPGTRLLVL.

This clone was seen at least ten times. The CDR3 DNA is TGTGCCAGCTCACCAGGACAGAGTAACACCGGGGAGCTGTTTTTT. This encodes CASSPGQSNTGELFF. The chain is built from TRBV18 and TRBJ2-2; D might be TRBD1 (6 bases). Trimming cost V 2 bases and J 2 bases, with 9 bases left between them. The CDR3 has 15 residues. Germline CDR1 and CDR2: KGHSH and LQKENI.

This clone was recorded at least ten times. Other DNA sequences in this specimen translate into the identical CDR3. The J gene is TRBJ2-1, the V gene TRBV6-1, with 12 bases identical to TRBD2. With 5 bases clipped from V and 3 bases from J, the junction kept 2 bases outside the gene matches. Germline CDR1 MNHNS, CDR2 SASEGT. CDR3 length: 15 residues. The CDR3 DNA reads TGTGCCAGCAGTCCGACTAGCGGGGGCTACAATGAGCAGTTCTTC. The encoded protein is CASSPTSGGYNEQFF.

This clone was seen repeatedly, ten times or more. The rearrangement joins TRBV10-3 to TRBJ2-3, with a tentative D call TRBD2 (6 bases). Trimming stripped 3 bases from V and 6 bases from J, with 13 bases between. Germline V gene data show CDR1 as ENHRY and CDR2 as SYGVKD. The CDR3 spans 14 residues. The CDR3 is CAISEWLGGDTQYF. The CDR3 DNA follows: TGTGCCATCAGTGAATGGCTTGGGGGGGATACGCAGTATTTT.

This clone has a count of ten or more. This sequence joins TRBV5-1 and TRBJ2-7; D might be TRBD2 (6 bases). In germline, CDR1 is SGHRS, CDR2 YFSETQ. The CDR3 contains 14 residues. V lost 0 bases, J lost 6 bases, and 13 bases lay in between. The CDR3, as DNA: TGCGCCAGCAGCTTGGACTCTGGGCGGGGCGAGCAGTACTTC. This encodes CASSLDSGRGEQYF.

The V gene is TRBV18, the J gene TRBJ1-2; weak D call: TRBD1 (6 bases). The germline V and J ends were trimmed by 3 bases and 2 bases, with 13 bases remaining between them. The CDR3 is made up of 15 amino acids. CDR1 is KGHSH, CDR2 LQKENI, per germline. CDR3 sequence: CASSPAGARNYGYTF. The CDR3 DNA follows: TGTGCCAGCTCACCCGCAGGGGCCCGGAACTATGGCTACACCTTC.

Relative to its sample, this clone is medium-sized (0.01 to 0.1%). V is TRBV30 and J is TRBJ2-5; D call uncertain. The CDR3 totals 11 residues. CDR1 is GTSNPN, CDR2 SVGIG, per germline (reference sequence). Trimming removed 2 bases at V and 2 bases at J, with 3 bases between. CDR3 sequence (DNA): TGTGCCTGGAGTCGGCAAGAGACCCAGTACTTC. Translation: CAWSRQETQYF.

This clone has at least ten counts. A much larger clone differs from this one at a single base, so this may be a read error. In DNA form, the CDR3 reads TGTGCCAGCAGTGGGACACAGGGCAGTGGCTACACCTTC. Its protein product is CASSGTQGSGYTF. The chain has TRBV2 and TRBJ1-2, with D perhaps TRBD1 (6 bases). The germline V and J ends were trimmed by 4 bases and 7 bases, with 13 bases remaining between them. Germline V lookup: CDR1 SNHLY, CDR2 FYNNEI. This CDR3 is built from 13 residues. Based on the CDR3 plus reference TRBV2 and TRBJ1-2, the full variable domain is EPEVTQTPSHQVTQMGQEVILRCVPISNHLYFYWYRQILGQKVEFLVSFYNNEISEKSEIFDDQFSVERPDGSNFTLKIRSTKLEDSAMYFCASSGTQGSGYTFGSGTRLTVV.

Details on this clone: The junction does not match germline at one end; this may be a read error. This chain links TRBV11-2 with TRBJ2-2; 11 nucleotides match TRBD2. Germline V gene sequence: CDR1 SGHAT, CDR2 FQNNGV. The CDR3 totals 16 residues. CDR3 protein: CSSSTPLAGVTGELFF. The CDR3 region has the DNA TGTTCCAGCAGCACCCCACTAGCGGGAGTTACCGGGGAGCTGTTTTTT.

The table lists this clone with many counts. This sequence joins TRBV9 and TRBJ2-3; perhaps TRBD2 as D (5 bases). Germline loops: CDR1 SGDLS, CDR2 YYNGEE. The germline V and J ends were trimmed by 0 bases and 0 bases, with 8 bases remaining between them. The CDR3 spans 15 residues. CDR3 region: CASSVVGSSTDTQYF. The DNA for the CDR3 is TGTGCCAGCAGCGTAGTGGGGAGTAGCACAGATACGCAGTATTTT.

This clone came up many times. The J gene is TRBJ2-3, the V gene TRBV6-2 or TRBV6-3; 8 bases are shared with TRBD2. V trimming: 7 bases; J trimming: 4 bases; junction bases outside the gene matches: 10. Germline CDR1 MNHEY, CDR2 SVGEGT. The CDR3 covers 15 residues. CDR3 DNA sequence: TGTGCCAGCAAACCGTGGCGGGGGGTCTCAGATACGCAGTATTTT. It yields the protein CASKPWRGVSDTQYF.

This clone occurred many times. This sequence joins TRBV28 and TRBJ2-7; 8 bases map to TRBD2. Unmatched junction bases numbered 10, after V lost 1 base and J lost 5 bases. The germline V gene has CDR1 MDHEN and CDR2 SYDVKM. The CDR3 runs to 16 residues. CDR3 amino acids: CASSLFSGGARDEQYF. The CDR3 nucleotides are TGTGCCAGCAGTTTATTCAGCGGGGGTGCTAGGGACGAGCAGTACTTC.

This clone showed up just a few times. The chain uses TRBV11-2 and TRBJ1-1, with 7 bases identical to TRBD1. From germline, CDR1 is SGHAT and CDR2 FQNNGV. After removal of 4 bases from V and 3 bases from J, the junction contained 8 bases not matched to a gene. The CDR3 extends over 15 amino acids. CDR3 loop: CASSSNRGRDTEAFF. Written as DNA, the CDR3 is TGTGCCAGCAGCTCTAACAGGGGTCGGGACACTGAAGCTTTCTTT.

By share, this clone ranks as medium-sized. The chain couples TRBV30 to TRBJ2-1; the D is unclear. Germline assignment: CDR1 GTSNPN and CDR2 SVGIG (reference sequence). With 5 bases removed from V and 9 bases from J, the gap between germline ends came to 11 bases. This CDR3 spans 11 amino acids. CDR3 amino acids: CAWSFGGEQFF. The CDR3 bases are TGTGCCTGGTCTTTTGGCGGTGAGCAGTTCTTC.

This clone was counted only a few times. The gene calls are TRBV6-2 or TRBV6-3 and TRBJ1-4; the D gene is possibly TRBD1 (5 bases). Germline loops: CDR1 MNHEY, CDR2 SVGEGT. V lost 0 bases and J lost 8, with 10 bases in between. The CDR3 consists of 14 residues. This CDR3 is CASSYSPGREKLFF. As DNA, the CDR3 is TGTGCCAGCAGTTACTCGCCAGGGCGCGAAAAACTGTTTTTT.

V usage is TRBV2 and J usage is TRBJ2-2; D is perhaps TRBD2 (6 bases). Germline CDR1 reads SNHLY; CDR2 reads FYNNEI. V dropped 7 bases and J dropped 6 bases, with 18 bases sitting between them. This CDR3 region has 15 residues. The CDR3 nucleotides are TGTGCCAGCATCCCTACTAGCTGGGGTGCCGGGGAGCTGTTTTTT. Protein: CASIPTSWGAGELFF.

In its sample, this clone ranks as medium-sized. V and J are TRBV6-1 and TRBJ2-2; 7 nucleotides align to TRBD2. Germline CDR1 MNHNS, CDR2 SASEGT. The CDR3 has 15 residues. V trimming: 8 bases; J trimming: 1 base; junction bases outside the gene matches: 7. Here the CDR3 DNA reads TGTGCCAGCGGCGGGAGAATAGGGAACACCGGGGAGCTGTTTTTT. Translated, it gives CASGGRIGNTGELFF.

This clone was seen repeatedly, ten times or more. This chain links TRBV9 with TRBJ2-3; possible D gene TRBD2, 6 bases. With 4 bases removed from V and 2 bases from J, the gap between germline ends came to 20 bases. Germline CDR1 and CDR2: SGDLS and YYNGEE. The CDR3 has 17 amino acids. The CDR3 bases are TGTGCCAGCAGCAATCTTAGGGACTCCGGACTCACAGATACGCAGTATTTT. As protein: CASSNLRDSGLTDTQYF.

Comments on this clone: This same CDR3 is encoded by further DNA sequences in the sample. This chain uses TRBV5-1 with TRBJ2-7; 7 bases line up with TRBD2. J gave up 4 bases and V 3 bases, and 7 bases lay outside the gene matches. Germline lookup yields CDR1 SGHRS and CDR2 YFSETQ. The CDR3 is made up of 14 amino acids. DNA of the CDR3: TGCGCCAGCAGCTCTCCGGGCGGGGGTTACGAGCAGTACTTC. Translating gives CASSSPGGGYEQYF. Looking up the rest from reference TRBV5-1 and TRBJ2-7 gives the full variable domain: KAGVTQTPRYLIKTRGQQVTLSCSPISGHRSVSWYQQTPGQGLQFLFEYFSETQRNKGNFPGRFSGRQFSNSRSEMNVSTLELGDSALYLCASSSPGGGYEQYFGPGTRLTVT.

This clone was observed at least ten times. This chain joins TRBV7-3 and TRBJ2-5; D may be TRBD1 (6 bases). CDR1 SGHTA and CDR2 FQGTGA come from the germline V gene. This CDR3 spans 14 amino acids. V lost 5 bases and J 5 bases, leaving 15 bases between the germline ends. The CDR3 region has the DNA TGTGCCAGCAGCCTCTATGGAAGGGGGGAGACCCAGTACTTC. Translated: CASSLYGRGETQYF.